These T cell receptor beta chains were read from a single sample in a study of blood T cell repertoires in COVID-19. This table comes from immunoSEQ multiplex PCR, and its TCRdb copy is limited to in-frame clones, with some not included. Of 30,000 to 40,000 clones listed, just under 85% are singletons. Source material: peripheral blood. The source is a man aged 50 to 59 with active COVID-19. The CDR3 runs from the conserved cysteine through the conserved F or W. A D gene is named only where the DNA matches it firmly. Size is stated for part of the rows, as once, few or many counts, or as a class when the clone is expanded.

clone_size	j_call	d_call	v_call	cdr3_nt	cdr3_aa
NA	TRBJ2-7	NA	TRBV14	TGTGCCAGCAGCCAAGTTTCAGGGCTGAACTACGAGCAGTACTTC	CASSQVSGLNYEQYF
NA	TRBJ2-1	NA	TRBV19	TGTGCCAGTAGTTCCTTAGCGGCCTCCTACAATGAGCAGTTCTTC	CASSSLAASYNEQFF
NA	TRBJ2-2	TRBD2	TRBV7-9	TGTGCCAGCAGCGCGACTAGCGGGGGGGACTCCTACACCGGGGAGCTGTTTTTT	CASSATSGGDSYTGELFF
NA	TRBJ2-3	TRBD1	TRBV10-2	TGCGCCAGCACCGGACAGGGGCCCGGGGTAAGGGATACGCAGTATTTT	CASTGQGPGVRDTQYF
medium-sized	TRBJ2-7	TRBD1	TRBV9	TGTGCCAGCGGCGGGACAGGGGGGTACGAGCAGTACTTC	CASGGTGGYEQYF
NA	TRBJ2-1	NA	TRBV3-1/TRBV3-2	TGTGCCAGCAGCCAGTCCCGGACAGCATACAATGAGCAGTTCTTC	CASSQSRTAYNEQFF
NA	TRBJ2-4	NA	TRBV6-6	TGTGCCAGCAGTTACTCGGCTGGAAACATTCAGTACTTC	CASSYSAGNIQYF
once	TRBJ2-3	TRBD2	TRBV11-2	TGTGCCAGCAGCTTAGGGACGCTAGCGGGGTTCACAGATACGCAGTATTTT	CASSLGTLAGFTDTQYF
NA	TRBJ1-1	NA	TRBV5-1	TGCGCCAGCAGCCTCGACATAGTTCCTGAAGCTTTCTTT	CASSLDIVPEAFF
NA	TRBJ2-4	TRBD1	TRBV10-2	TGCGCCAGTCGTCCCGGGACAGTGGACAAAAACATTCAGTACTTC	CASRPGTVDKNIQYF
NA	TRBJ2-7	NA	TRBV5-1	TGCGCCAGCAGCTTGTTTAGCGGACCAACCTACGAGCAGTACTTC	CASSLFSGPTYEQYF
NA	TRBJ2-3	NA	TRBV13	TGTGCCAGCAGCTTGAGTGGACTCTCTAGCACAGATACGCAGTATTTT	CASSLSGLSSTDTQYF
NA	TRBJ1-2	NA	TRBV12-3/TRBV12-4	TGTGCCAGCAGTTTAGGAGGGTTCGGCTACACCTTC	CASSLGGFGYTF
NA	TRBJ1-3	TRBD1	TRBV5-6	TGTGCCAGCACCGAGACAGGGAATGGAAACACCATATATTTT	CASTETGNGNTIYF
NA	TRBJ1-4	NA	TRBV4-3	TGCGCCAGCAGCCAAGAGCGGTCGATTAATGAAAAACTGTTTTTT	CASSQERSINEKLFF
NA	TRBJ2-1	TRBD1	TRBV19	TGTGCCAGTGCCGGGACAGGGTCATCCAATGAGCAGTTCTTC	CASAGTGSSNEQFF
NA	TRBJ1-5	TRBD1	TRBV19	TGTGCCAGTAATAACAGGGGGCTAACTCAGCCCCAGCATTTT	CASNNRGLTQPQHF
NA	TRBJ2-3	TRBD2	TRBV5-4	TGTGCCAGCAGCCCGCCGGGGGGGCCGAGGACAGATACGCAGTATTTT	CASSPPGGPRTDTQYF
NA	TRBJ1-4	TRBD1	TRBV6-5	TGTGCCAGCAGTTTACAGGGGGCTGCTAATGAAAAACTGTTTTTT	CASSLQGAANEKLFF
NA	TRBJ1-5	NA	TRBV5-5	TGTGCCAGCAGCTGGACAGACAGCAATCAGCCCCAGCATTTT	CASSWTDSNQPQHF
NA	TRBJ2-3	TRBD2	TRBV27	TGTGCCAGCGGCCCGTTTAGCGGGGGGGCCAGAGATACGCAGTATTTT	CASGPFSGGARDTQYF
NA	TRBJ1-2	NA	TRBV28	TGTGCCAGCAGTTCCTTCCGGGTCAACTATGGCTACACCTTC	CASSSFRVNYGYTF
NA	TRBJ1-1	TRBD1	TRBV18	TGTGCCAGCTCACTACAGGGGGATACTGAAGCTTTCTTT	CASSLQGDTEAFF
NA	TRBJ1-1	NA	TRBV4-1	TGCGCCAGCAGCCAAGAGGGCTTACAGAACACTGAAGCTTTCTTT	CASSQEGLQNTEAFF
NA	TRBJ2-3	TRBD1	TRBV2	TGTGCCAGCATCCGATTAGACAGGGGCACAGATACGCAGTATTTT	CASIRLDRGTDTQYF
NA	TRBJ1-1	TRBD1	TRBV5-4	TGTGCCAGCAGGACAGGGGAGGGCACTGAAGCTTTCTTT	CASRTGEGTEAFF
once	TRBJ2-3	TRBD1	TRBV11-3	TGTGCCAGCAGCGTCCGGGACAGGGATACGCAGTATTTT	CASSVRDRDTQYF
NA	TRBJ2-7	NA	TRBV6-1	TGTGCCAGCAGTGAATACAGTCGCCTGGACGAGCAGTACTTC	CASSEYSRLDEQYF
NA	TRBJ1-1	NA	TRBV7-9	TGTGCCAGCAGCTTACAACGGGGGAACACTGAAGCTTTCTTT	CASSLQRGNTEAFF
NA	TRBJ2-3	TRBD1	TRBV7-8	TGTGCCAGCACAACAGGGGGCCCCTTAGATACGCAGTATTTT	CASTTGGPLDTQYF
NA	TRBJ2-7	TRBD2	TRBV6-1	TGTGCCAGCAGTGAAAGGGAGGGGCGCGAGCAGTACTTC	CASSEREGREQYF
NA	TRBJ2-2	NA	TRBV9	TGTGCCAGCAGCGTATCCGGGACAAAGAACACCGGGGAGCTGTTTTTT	CASSVSGTKNTGELFF
NA	TRBJ2-2	TRBD2	TRBV10-3	TGTGCCATCAGTGATCCGGGACTAGCGGGCCCGAACACCGGGGAGCTGTTTTTT	CAISDPGLAGPNTGELFF
NA	TRBJ2-7	TRBD2	TRBV6-5	TGTGCCAGCCACGGGAGGCGTGCGGGGGAGCAGTACTTC	CASHGRRAGEQYF
NA	TRBJ2-3	TRBD1	TRBV5-4	TGTGCCAGCAGCACCGGACAGGGGATTGTTACAGATACGCAGTATTTT	CASSTGQGIVTDTQYF
once	TRBJ1-2	NA	TRBV4-3	TGCGCCAGCAGCCAAGCAGGCAGGGTAGGCTATGGCTACACCTTC	CASSQAGRVGYGYTF
NA	TRBJ2-2	TRBD1	TRBV5-5	TGTGCCAGCAGCCCGGGACAGGGGTACGGGGAGCTGTTTTTT	CASSPGQGYGELFF
medium-sized	TRBJ2-1	TRBD1	TRBV24-1	TGTGCCACCAGTGATGCGACAGGGTCGGTTTTCAATGAGCAGTTCTTC	CATSDATGSVFNEQFF
NA	TRBJ2-1	TRBD2	TRBV5-4	TGTGCCAGCAGCTTGATGAGCGGGGGGGCCAGTGAGCAGTTCTTC	CASSLMSGGASEQFF
NA	TRBJ2-4	NA	TRBV19	TGTGCCAGTAGTATTTGGGGCCCCGGAGCCAAAAACATTCAGTACTTC	CASSIWGPGAKNIQYF
NA	TRBJ2-5	TRBD2	TRBV9	TGTGCCAGCAGCCTGTCTGGCGGGGGGTCTCAAGAGACCCAGTACTTC	CASSLSGGGSQETQYF
NA	TRBJ1-5	NA	TRBV10-2	TGCGCCAGCAGGCCTGGGGGGGGGACCGATAGCAATCAGCCCCAGCATTTT	CASRPGGGTDSNQPQHF
NA	TRBJ2-7	TRBD2	TRBV19	TGTGCCAGTAGCCCACGCGGGACTAGCGGGTTCTCCTACGAGCAGTACTTC	CASSPRGTSGFSYEQYF
NA	TRBJ1-2	NA	TRBV6-6	TGTGCCAGCAGTTCGACAGTTAGAAACTATGGCTACACCTTC	CASSSTVRNYGYTF
NA	TRBJ1-2	TRBD1	TRBV10-3	TGTGCCATCAGCGCCACAGGGGTTAATGGCTACACCTTC	CAISATGVNGYTF
NA	TRBJ1-4	TRBD1	TRBV7-2	TGTGCCAGCAGTCCCGGGACAGGTGTGAAAAAACTGTTTTTT	CASSPGTGVKKLFF
NA	TRBJ1-3	TRBD1	TRBV10-3	TGTGCCATCAGGACAGGGCTCTCTGGAAACACCATATATTTT	CAIRTGLSGNTIYF
once	TRBJ2-5	NA	TRBV9	TGTGCCAGCAGCGTTAGTAGCGGCCGAGAGACCCAGTACTTC	CASSVSSGRETQYF
NA	TRBJ2-2	TRBD1	TRBV10-3	TGTGCCATCCGGGGACAGGGGATTAACGGGGAGCTGTTTTTT	CAIRGQGINGELFF
once	TRBJ1-6	TRBD1	TRBV4-3	TGCGCCAGCAGCCAAGGGGACAGAAGGAATTCACCCCTCCACTTT	CASSQGDRRNSPLHF
NA	TRBJ1-2	TRBD1	TRBV27	TGTGCCAGCAGTTTAAGGTCAGGGGGAGACTATGGCTACACCTTC	CASSLRSGGDYGYTF
NA	TRBJ1-3	NA	TRBV7-9	TGTGCCAGCAGTTCCCGGTCGAACACCATATATTTT	CASSSRSNTIYF
NA	TRBJ1-1	TRBD1	TRBV19	TGTGCCAGTAGTACGACAGGGGGTCGAGCTTTCTTT	CASSTTGGRAFF